The 17 T cell receptor beta chains presented below share a single source sample, sequenced in a study of response to subunit inactivated influenza vaccine. MiXCR was run by TCRdb on the RT-PCR reads, yielding one entry per CDR3 protein. The table shows hundreds of thousands of distinct CDR3 sequences, with 16% occurring only once. This material consisted of CD4+ T cells sorted from PBMCs, taken 23 to 25 months after vaccination. All receptors come from a man aged 45 to 70 who received an inactivated influenza vaccine.

This clonotype was detected ten times or more. The chain combines TRBV9 with TRBJ2-7; the match to TRBD1 covers 8 bases. Per the germline V gene, CDR1 is SGDLS and CDR2 is YYNGEE. The junction had 7 bases not matched to a gene; V was cut back by 4 bases and J by 1 base. The CDR3 contains 15 residues. CDR3 protein: CASSTGQGNSYEQYF. The CDR3 DNA follows: TGTGCCAGCAGCACCGGACAGGGAAATTCCTACGAGCAGTACTTC.

J is TRBJ2-1 and V is TRBV9; 7 bases line up with TRBD2. CDR1 SGDLS and CDR2 YYNGEE come from the germline V gene. The CDR3 has 15 amino acids. Trimming at V came to 4 bases and at J to 0 bases, leaving 4 bases not matched to a gene. CDR3 nucleotides: TGTGCCAGCAGCCGTCGCGGGAGCTCCTACAATGAGCAGTTCTTC. It yields the protein CASSRRGSSYNEQFF. The full variable domain, with the rest looked up from reference TRBV9 and TRBJ2-1, is DSGVTQTPKHLITATGQRVTLRCSPRSGDLSVYWYQQSLDQGLQFLIQYYNGEERAKGNILERFSAQQFPDLHSELNLSSLELGDSALYFCASSRRGSSYNEQFFGPGTRLTVL.

The rearrangement joins TRBV6-1 to TRBJ1-2; D is perhaps TRBD1 (5 bases). The CDR3 totals 14 residues. The germline V and J ends were trimmed by 6 bases and 2 bases, with 13 bases remaining between them. Germline CDR1 and CDR2: MNHNS and SASEGT. The CDR3 coding sequence is TGTGCCAGCAGCCCCTACGACAGAAACTATGGCTACACCTTC. It encodes CASSPYDRNYGYTF.

The chain employs TRBV6-1 and TRBJ1-5, with D maybe TRBD1 (6 bases). Germline V gene sequence: CDR1 MNHNS, CDR2 SASEGT. V lost 6 bases and J 6 bases, leaving 18 bases between the germline ends. There are 15 residues in the CDR3. The CDR3 DNA is TGTGCCAGCAGCCGTGGGGGGGCAGGCGGTCAGCCCCAGCATTTT. This sequence encodes CASSRGGAGGQPQHF.

Turning to this clonotype: One end of the junction fails to match germline, which may point to a read error. This chain uses TRBV20-1 with TRBJ1-2; the D gene is possibly TRBD1 (5 bases). The CDR3 consists of 15 residues. The V gene's germline CDR1 is DFQATT and CDR2 SNEGSKA (reference sequence). CDR3: CSARGTAVFSYGYTF. CDR3 DNA sequence: TGCAGTGCAAGAGGGACTGCCGTATTCTCCTATGGCTACACCTTC.

This clonotype showed up many times. The chain employs TRBV7-2 and TRBJ2-3; 12 bases line up with TRBD2. This CDR3 contains 15 residues. Germline loops: CDR1 SGHTA, CDR2 FQGNSA. V lost 6 bases, J lost 1 base, and 2 bases stayed unmatched. The CDR3 DNA is TGTGCCAGCAGACTAGCGGGAGGCCGCACAGATACGCAGTATTTT. Its translation is CASRLAGGRTDTQYF.

The J gene is TRBJ2-7, the V gene TRBV20-1, with 8 bases aligning to TRBD1. Per germline, CDR1 DFQATT and CDR2 SNEGSKA (reference sequence). This CDR3 is 15 amino acids long. Trimming at V came to 5 bases and at J to 2 bases, leaving 11 bases not matched to a gene. Here the CDR3 reads CSASRRTGNPYEQYF. The CDR3 DNA reads TGCAGTGCTTCTAGGCGGACAGGGAACCCCTACGAGCAGTACTTC.

The rearrangement uses TRBV12-3 or TRBV12-4 and TRBJ2-1; 9 nucleotides line up with TRBD2. The CDR3 runs 13 residues. The trim removed 5 bases at V and 8 bases at J, leaving 4 bases unmatched. CDR3 protein: CASSAGGPYEQFF. The CDR3 bases are TGTGCCAGCAGTGCGGGGGGGCCTTATGAGCAGTTCTTC.

This chain uses TRBV20-1 with TRBJ2-1; D is ambiguous. The CDR3 totals 12 residues. Germline CDR1 reads DFQATT; CDR2 reads SNEGSKA (reference sequence). V was trimmed by 3 bases and J by 5 bases, leaving 8 bases between them. The CDR3 DNA reads TGCAGTGCTAGCGGCTTCCACAATGAGCAGTTCTTC. Translation: CSASGFHNEQFF.

This clonotype was picked up many times. The gene calls are TRBV6-1 and TRBJ2-2, with TRBD2 as a possible D gene (5 bases). The CDR3 is 15 residues long. V lost 9 bases to trimming and J lost 4 bases, with 18 bases between them. CDR1 and CDR2 (germline): MNHNS, SASEGT. DNA of the CDR3: TGTGCCAGTCAAATCGGGCTAGCCAGCACCGGGGAGCTGTTTTTT. Translated, it gives CASQIGLASTGELFF.

This clonotype has just a few counts. The rearrangement uses TRBV5-1 and TRBJ1-1; TRBD1 matches 9 bases. This CDR3 is built from 19 residues. Trimming cost V 2 bases and J 0 bases; bases outside gene matches: 14. Germline CDR1 reads SGHRS; CDR2 reads YFSETQ. The CDR3 coding sequence is TGCGCCAGCAGCTTCTCCGGGACAGGGTCGTTTTCAATGAACACTGAAGCTTTCTTT. It is translated as CASSFSGTGSFSMNTEAFF. Drawing the rest from reference TRBV5-1 and TRBJ1-1, the complete variable domain is KAGVTQTPRYLIKTRGQQVTLSCSPISGHRSVSWYQQTPGQGLQFLFEYFSETQRNKGNFPGRFSGRQFSNSRSEMNVSTLELGDSALYLCASSFSGTGSFSMNTEAFFGQGTRLTVV.

The V call is TRBV7-2, the J call TRBJ1-1; D is ambiguous. Deletions cut 4 bases from V and 5 bases from J, with 17 bases between. CDR3 length: 15 amino acids. The germline V gene has CDR1 SGHTA and CDR2 FQGNSA. CDR3 DNA sequence: TGTGCCAGCAGCTCTGTGGTCCGGGGTGGGACTGAAGCTTTCTTT. Translation gives CASSSVVRGGTEAFF.

This clonotype was recorded at least ten times. V usage is TRBV12-3 or TRBV12-4 and J usage is TRBJ1-1, with TRBD1 matching over 7 bases. V lost 5 bases to trimming and J lost 0 bases; unmatched junction nucleotides: 12. This CDR3 is built from 17 residues. CDR3 amino acids: CASSGPYWTGMNTEAFF. In nucleotides, the CDR3 is TGTGCCAGCAGTGGTCCCTATTGGACAGGCATGAACACTGAAGCTTTCTTT.

This clonotype turned up a few times. CDR3 region: CASSQDLLAAGDGYTF. Here the CDR3 DNA reads TGTGCCAGCAGCCAAGATTTGTTAGCGGCAGGAGATGGCTACACCTTC. V usage is TRBV4-2 and J usage is TRBJ1-2; no firm D call. Germline CDR1 LGHNA, CDR2 YNFKEQ. V lost 0 bases to trimming and J lost 6 bases, with 17 bases between them. The CDR3 spans 16 residues.

In this sample, this clonotype turned up once. The chain recombines TRBV18 with TRBJ2-5, with D perhaps matching TRBD2 (6 bases). Deletions cut 0 bases from V and 5 bases from J, with 10 bases between. Germline-derived CDR1 and CDR2 are KGHSH and LQKENI. The CDR3 has 14 residues. CDR3 sequence: CASSPPWRVETQYF. The CDR3 nucleotides are TGTGCCAGCTCACCACCGTGGAGGGTTGAGACCCAGTACTTC.

This clonotype was seen a handful of times. The chain couples TRBV7-2 to TRBJ1-3; D is ambiguous. V lost 6 bases to trimming and J lost 2 bases, with 11 bases between them. Germline values: CDR1 SGHTA, CDR2 FQGNSA. The CDR3 consists of 14 residues. The CDR3 DNA sequence: TGTGCCAGCAGATTAATTGGGGCTGGAAACACCATATATTTT. Protein product: CASRLIGAGNTIYF.

CDR3 amino acids: CASSQVPGLEQFF. CDR3 DNA: TGTGCCAGCAGCCAAGTACCCGGACTCGAGCAGTTCTTC. The gene calls are TRBV3-1 and TRBJ2-1; D is perhaps TRBD2 (5 bases). V was pared by 1 base and J by 10 bases, with 11 bases between. The CDR3 sequence is 13 residues long. Looked up from germline, CDR1 is LGHDT and CDR2 is YNNKEL (reference sequence).